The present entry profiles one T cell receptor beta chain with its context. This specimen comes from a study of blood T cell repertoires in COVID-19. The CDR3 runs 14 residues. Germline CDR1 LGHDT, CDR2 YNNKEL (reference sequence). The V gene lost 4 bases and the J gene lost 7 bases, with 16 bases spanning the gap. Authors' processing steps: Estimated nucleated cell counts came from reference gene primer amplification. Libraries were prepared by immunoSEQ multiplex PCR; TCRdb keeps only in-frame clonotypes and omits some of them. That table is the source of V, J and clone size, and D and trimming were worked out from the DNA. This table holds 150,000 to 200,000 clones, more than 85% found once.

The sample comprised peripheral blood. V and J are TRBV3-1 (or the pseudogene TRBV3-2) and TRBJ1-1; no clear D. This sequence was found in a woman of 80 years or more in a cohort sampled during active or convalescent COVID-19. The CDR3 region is CASSLNRDILEAFF. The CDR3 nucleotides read TGTGCCAGCAGCCTTAACAGAGACATTCTTGAAGCTTTCTTT.